This is a list of T cell receptor beta chains from one sample in a study of PD-1 blockade in classical Hodgkin lymphoma. Profiled with immunoSEQ multiplex PCR; TCRdb holds only in-frame clones, not every one. The sample holds about 23,000 clones, roughly 90% seen once. The material sequenced was peripheral blood mononuclear cells (PBMCs), taken before the fourth cycle of nivolumab. The receptors originated from a human donor with classical Hodgkin lymphoma. The CDR3 runs from the conserved cysteine through the conserved F or W. Fields, in order: clone size, D gene, V gene, J gene, CDR3 protein, CDR3 DNA. D genes are given only for firm matches. Not every row has a clone size; where given, it reads once, few, many or a size class.

clone_size: -
d_call: -
v_call: TRBV13
j_call: TRBJ2-1
cdr3_aa: CASSYYNEQFF
cdr3_nt: TGTGCCAGCAGCTATTACAATGAGCAGTTCTTC

clone_size: once
d_call: TRBD2
v_call: TRBV9
j_call: TRBJ2-5
cdr3_aa: CASSALPGTSGRDGETQYF
cdr3_nt: TGTGCCAGCAGCGCCCTACCCGGGACTAGCGGGAGGGACGGGGAGACCCAGTACTTC

clone_size: -
d_call: -
v_call: TRBV2
j_call: TRBJ1-2
cdr3_aa: CASGEGGGYTF
cdr3_nt: TGTGCCAGCGGAGAGGGGGGTGGCTACACCTTC

clone_size: -
d_call: -
v_call: TRBV19
j_call: TRBJ1-6
cdr3_aa: CASSVIRGRSSYNSPLHF
cdr3_nt: TGTGCCAGTAGTGTGATAAGGGGACGAAGCTCCTATAATTCACCCCTCCACTTT

clone_size: -
d_call: -
v_call: TRBV7-2
j_call: TRBJ2-7
cdr3_aa: CASSLELRLDSYEQYF
cdr3_nt: TGTGCCAGCAGCTTAGAGCTGAGGTTAGACTCCTACGAGCAGTACTTC

clone_size: -
d_call: -
v_call: TRBV9
j_call: TRBJ2-3
cdr3_aa: CASSPEGTMTDTQYF
cdr3_nt: TGTGCCAGCAGCCCTGAAGGGACGATGACAGATACGCAGTATTTT

clone_size: -
d_call: -
v_call: TRBV4-2
j_call: TRBJ1-1
cdr3_aa: CASSLLVDTEAFF
cdr3_nt: TGTGCCAGCAGCCTCCTTGTAGACACTGAAGCTTTCTTT

clone_size: -
d_call: -
v_call: TRBV6-6
j_call: TRBJ1-2
cdr3_aa: CASTQGGYGYTF
cdr3_nt: TGTGCCAGCACTCAAGGGGGATATGGCTACACCTTC

clone_size: -
d_call: TRBD2
v_call: TRBV19
j_call: TRBJ2-3
cdr3_aa: CASSIGLAGVADTQYF
cdr3_nt: TGTGCCAGTAGTATAGGACTAGCGGGAGTGGCAGATACGCAGTATTTT

clone_size: -
d_call: TRBD1
v_call: TRBV5-1
j_call: TRBJ1-4
cdr3_aa: CASSLRQGAVGEKLFF
cdr3_nt: TGCGCCAGCAGCTTGCGCCAGGGGGCCGTGGGAGAAAAACTGTTTTTT

clone_size: once
d_call: TRBD2
v_call: TRBV5-6
j_call: TRBJ2-1
cdr3_aa: CASSWEGNEQFF
cdr3_nt: TGTGCCAGCAGCTGGGAGGGTAATGAGCAGTTCTTC